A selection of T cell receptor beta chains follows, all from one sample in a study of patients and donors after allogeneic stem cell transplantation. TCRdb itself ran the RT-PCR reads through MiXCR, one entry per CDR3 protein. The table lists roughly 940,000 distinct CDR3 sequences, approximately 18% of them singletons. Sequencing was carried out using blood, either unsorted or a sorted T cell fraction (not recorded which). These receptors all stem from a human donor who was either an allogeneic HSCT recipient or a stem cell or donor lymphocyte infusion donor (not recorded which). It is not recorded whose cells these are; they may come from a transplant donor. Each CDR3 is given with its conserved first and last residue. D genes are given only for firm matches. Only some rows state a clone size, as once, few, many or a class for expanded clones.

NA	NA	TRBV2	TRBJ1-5	CASSGGGTGQPQHF	TGTGCCAGCAGTGGAGGAGGTACGGGTCAGCCCCAGCATTTT
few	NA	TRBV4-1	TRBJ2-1	CASSQVIPNEQFF	TGCGCCAGCAGCCAAGTTATCCCAAATGAGCAGTTCTTC
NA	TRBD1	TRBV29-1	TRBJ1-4	CSVLGQGNEKLFF	TGCAGCGTCCTGGGACAGGGTAATGAAAAACTGTTTTTT
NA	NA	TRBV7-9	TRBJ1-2	CASSLIPAGGYTF	TGTGCCAGCAGCTTAATTCCGGCGGGAGGCTACACCTTC
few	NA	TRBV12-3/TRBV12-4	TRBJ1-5	CASRSTGNSNQPQHF	TGTGCCAGCAGAAGCACCGGGAATAGCAATCAGCCCCAGCATTTT
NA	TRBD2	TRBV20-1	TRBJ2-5	CSASRLAGVQETQYF	TGCAGTGCGAGCCGACTAGCGGGGGTTCAAGAGACCCAGTACTTC
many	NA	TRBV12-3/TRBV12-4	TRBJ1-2	CASSSSYGYTF	TGTGCCAGCAGTTCGAGCTATGGCTACACCTTC
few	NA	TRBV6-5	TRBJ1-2	CASSRGGKGYTF	TGTGCCAGCAGCCGCGGAGGAAAGGGCTACACCTTC
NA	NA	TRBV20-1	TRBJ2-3	CSAGRRAGTDTQYF	TGCAGTGCTGGCAGGAGGGCCGGCACAGATACGCAGTATTTT
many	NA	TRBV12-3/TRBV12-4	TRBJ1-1	CASSFRGSTEAFF	TGTGCCAGCAGTTTTCGGGGGTCCACTGAAGCTTTCTTT
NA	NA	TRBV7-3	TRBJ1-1	CASSPSGWTEAFF	TGTGCCAGCAGCCCCTCGGGTTGGACTGAAGCTTTCTTT
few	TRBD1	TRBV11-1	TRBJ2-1	CASSLGETGTGSYNEQFF	TGTGCCAGCAGCTTAGGGGAAACCGGGACAGGCTCCTACAATGAGCAGTTCTTC
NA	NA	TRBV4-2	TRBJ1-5	CASSQDVADQPQHF	TGTGCCAGCAGCCAAGATGTGGCGGATCAGCCCCAGCATTTT
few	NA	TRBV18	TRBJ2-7	CASSPGVGGEQYF	TGTGCCAGCTCACCAGGGGTCGGGGGTGAGCAGTACTTC
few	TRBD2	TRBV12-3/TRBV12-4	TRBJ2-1	CASTPRRGGNEQFF	TGTGCCAGCACCCCAAGGCGGGGGGGTAATGAGCAGTTCTTC
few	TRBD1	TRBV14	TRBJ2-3	CASSTRGTAYTDTQYF	TGTGCCAGCAGCACGCGAGGGACAGCCTACACAGATACGCAGTATTTT
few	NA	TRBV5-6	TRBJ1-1	CASSLGLPAGGDTEAFF	TGTGCCAGCAGCTTGGGTCTCCCCGCCGGGGGCGACACTGAAGCTTTCTTT
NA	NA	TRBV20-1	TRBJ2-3	CSARDPGGTSTDTQYF	TGCAGTGCTAGGGACCCTGGCGGGACAAGCACAGATACGCAGTATTTT
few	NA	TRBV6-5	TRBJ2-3	CASSYSGATADTQYF	TGTGCCAGCAGTTACTCGGGGGCCACTGCAGATACGCAGTATTTT
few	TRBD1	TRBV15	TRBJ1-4	CATSPGGGGADTNEKLFF	TGTGCCACCAGCCCAGGGGGAGGGGGCGCTGATACTAATGAAAAACTGTTTTTT
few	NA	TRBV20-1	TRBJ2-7	CSARAGRKTYEQYF	TGCAGTGCTAGAGCGGGCCGAAAAACCTACGAGCAGTACTTC
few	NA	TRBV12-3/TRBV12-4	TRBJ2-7	CASTLMARRDEQYF	TGTGCCAGCACCCTCATGGCCCGGCGGGATGAGCAGTACTTC
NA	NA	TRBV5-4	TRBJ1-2	CASRALRDTHGYTF	TGTGCCAGCAGGGCTCTCCGGGACACTCATGGCTACACCTTC
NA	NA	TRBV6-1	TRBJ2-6	CASSPPRASGANVLTF	TGTGCCAGCAGTCCCCCGAGAGCCTCTGGGGCCAACGTCCTGACTTTC
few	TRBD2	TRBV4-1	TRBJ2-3	CASSQEGLAGGSTTDTQYF	TGCGCCAGCAGCCAAGAGGGGCTAGCGGGGGGAAGCACCACAGATACGCAGTATTTT
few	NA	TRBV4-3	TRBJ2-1	CASSQGVGPRTYNEQFF	TGCGCCAGCAGCCAAGGGGTAGGGCCCCGGACCTACAATGAGCAGTTCTTC
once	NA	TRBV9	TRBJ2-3	CASSVDPHTDTQYF	TGTGCCAGCAGCGTAGATCCCCACACGGATACGCAGTATTTT
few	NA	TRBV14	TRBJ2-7	CASSQESPWEQYF	TGTGCCAGCAGCCAAGAGAGTCCCTGGGAGCAGTACTTC